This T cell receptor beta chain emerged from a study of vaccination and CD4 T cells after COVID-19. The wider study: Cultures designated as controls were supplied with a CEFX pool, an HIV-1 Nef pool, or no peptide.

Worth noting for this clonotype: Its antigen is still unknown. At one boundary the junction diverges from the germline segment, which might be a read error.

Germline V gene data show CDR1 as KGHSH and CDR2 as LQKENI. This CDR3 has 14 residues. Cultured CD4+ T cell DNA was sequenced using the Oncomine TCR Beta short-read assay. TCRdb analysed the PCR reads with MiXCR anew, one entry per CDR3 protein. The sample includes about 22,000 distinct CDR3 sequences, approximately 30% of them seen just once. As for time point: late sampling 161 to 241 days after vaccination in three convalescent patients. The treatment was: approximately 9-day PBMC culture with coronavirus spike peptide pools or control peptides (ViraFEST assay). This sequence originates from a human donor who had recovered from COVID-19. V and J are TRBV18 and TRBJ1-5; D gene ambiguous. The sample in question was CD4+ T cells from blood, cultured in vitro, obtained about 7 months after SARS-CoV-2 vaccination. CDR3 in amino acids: CASSPQPNNQPQHF. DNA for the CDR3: TGTGCCAGCTCGCCACAGCCGAACAATCAGCCCCAGCATTTT.